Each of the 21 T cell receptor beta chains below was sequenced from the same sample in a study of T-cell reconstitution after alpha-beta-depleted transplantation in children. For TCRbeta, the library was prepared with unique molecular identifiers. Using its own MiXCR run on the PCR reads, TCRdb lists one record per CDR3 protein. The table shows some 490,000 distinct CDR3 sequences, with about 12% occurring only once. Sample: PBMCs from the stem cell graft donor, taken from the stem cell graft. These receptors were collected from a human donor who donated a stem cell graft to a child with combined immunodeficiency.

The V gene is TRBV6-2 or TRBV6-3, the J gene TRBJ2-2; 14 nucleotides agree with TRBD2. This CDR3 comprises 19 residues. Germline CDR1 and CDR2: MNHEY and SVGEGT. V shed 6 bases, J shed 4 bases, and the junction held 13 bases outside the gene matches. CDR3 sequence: CASSQTRGTSGRGTGELFF. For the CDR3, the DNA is TGTGCCAGCAGCCAAACTCGCGGGACTAGCGGGAGAGGCACCGGGGAGCTGTTTTTT.

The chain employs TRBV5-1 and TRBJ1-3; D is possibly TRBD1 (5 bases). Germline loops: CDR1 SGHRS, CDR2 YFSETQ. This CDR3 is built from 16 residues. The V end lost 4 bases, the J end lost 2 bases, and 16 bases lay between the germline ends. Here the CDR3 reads CASSAYQGRAGNTIYF. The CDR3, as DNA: TGCGCCAGCAGCGCATACCAGGGACGGGCTGGAAACACCATATATTTT.

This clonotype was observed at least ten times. This chain's CDR3 is CASSPDRAYQETQYF. DNA of the CDR3: TGTGCCAGCAGCCCCGACAGGGCGTACCAAGAGACCCAGTACTTC. The gene calls are TRBV12-3 or TRBV12-4 and TRBJ2-5, with 7 bases aligning to TRBD1. J gave up 0 bases and V 6 bases, and 7 bases lay outside the gene matches. The CDR3 covers 15 residues.

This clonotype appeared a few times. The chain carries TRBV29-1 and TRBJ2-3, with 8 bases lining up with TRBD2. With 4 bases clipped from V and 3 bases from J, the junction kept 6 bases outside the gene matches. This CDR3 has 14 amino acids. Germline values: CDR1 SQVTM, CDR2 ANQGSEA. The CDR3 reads CSVVSGSFTDTQYF. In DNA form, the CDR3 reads TGCAGCGTTGTGAGCGGGAGTTTTACAGATACGCAGTATTTT.

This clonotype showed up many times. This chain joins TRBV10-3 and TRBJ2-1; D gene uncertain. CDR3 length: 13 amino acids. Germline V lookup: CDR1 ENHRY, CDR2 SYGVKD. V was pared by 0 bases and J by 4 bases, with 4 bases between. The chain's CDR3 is CAISESLYNEQFF. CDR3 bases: TGTGCCATCAGTGAGTCCTTATACAATGAGCAGTTCTTC.

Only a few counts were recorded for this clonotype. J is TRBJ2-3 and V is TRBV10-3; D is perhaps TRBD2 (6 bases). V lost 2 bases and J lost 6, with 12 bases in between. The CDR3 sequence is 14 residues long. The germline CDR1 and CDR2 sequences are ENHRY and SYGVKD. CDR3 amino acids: CAISEGRGKDTQYF. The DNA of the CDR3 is TGTGCCATCAGTGAGGGGCGGGGAAAGGATACGCAGTATTTT.

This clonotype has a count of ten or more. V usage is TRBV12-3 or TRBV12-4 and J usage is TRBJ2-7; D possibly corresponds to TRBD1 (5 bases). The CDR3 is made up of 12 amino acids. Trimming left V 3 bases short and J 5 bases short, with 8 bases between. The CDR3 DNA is TGTGCCAGCAGTTTTTCGACAGACGAGCAGTACTTC. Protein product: CASSFSTDEQYF.

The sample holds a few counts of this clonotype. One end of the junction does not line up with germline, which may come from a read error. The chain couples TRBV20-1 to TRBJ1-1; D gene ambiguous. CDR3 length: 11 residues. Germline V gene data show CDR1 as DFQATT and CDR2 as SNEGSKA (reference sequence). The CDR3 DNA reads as TGCAGTGTTAGATGGAACACTGAAGCTTTCTTT. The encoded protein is CSVRWNTEAFF.

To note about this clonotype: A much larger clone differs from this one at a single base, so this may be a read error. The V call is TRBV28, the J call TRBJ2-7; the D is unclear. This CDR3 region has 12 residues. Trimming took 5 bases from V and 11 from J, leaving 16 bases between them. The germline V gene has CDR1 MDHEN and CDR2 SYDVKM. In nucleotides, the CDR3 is TGTGCCAGCAGTACCATCGCCTCGATGAAGTACTTC. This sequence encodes CASSTIASMKYF.

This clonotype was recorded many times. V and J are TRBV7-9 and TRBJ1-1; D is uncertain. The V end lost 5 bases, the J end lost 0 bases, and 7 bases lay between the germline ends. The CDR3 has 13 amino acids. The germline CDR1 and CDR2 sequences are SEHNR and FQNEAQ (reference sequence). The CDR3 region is CASSQELNTEAFF. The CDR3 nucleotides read TGTGCCAGCAGCCAGGAATTGAACACTGAAGCTTTCTTT. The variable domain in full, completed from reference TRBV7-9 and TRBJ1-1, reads DTGVSQNPRHKITKRGQNVTFRCDPISEHNRLYWYRQTLGQGPEFLTYFQNEAQLEKSRLLSDRFSAERPKGSFSTLEIQRTEQGDSAMYLCASSQELNTEAFFGQGTRLTVV.

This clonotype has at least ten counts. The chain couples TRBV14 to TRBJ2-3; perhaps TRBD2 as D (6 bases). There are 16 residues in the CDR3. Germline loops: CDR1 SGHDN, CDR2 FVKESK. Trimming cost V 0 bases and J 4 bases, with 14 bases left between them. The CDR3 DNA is TGTGCCAGCAGCCAAGACGTTAGGAGGGAGCCAGATACGCAGTATTTT. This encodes CASSQDVRREPDTQYF.

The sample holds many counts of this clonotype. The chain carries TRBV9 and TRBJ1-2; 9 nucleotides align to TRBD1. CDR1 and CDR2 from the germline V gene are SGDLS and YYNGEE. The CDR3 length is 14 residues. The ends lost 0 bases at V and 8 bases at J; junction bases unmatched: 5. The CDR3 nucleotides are TGTGCCAGCAGCGTAGCCACAGGGGGCCACGGCTACACCTTC. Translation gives CASSVATGGHGYTF.

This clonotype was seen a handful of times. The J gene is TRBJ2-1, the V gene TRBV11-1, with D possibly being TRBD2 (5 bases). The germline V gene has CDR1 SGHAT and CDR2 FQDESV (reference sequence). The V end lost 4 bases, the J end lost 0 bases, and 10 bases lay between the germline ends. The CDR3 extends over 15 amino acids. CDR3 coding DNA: TGTGCCAGCAGCTATGGACTCTACTCCTACAATGAGCAGTTCTTC. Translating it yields CASSYGLYSYNEQFF.

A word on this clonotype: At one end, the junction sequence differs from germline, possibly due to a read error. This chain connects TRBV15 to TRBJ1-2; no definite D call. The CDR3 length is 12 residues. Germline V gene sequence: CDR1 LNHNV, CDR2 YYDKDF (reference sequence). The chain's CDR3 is CATSRAGMATAF. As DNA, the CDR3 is TGTGCCACCAGCAGAGCGGGAATGGCTACTGCCTTC.

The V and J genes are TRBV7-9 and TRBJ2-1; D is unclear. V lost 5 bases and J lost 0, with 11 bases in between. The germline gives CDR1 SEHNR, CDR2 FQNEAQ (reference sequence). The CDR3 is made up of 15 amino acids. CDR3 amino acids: CASSHAASSYNEQFF. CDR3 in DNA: TGTGCCAGCAGCCACGCGGCGAGCTCCTACAATGAGCAGTTCTTC.

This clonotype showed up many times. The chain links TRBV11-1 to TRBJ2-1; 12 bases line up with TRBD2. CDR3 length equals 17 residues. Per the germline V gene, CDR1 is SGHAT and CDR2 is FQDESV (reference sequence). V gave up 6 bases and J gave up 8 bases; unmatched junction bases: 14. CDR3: CASRYRLAGERLDEQFF. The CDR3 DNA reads TGTGCCAGCAGGTATAGACTAGCGGGAGAACGTTTGGATGAGCAGTTCTTC. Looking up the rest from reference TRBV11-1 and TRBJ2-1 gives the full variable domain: EAEVAQSPRYKITEKSQAVAFWCDPISGHATLYWYRQILGQGPELLVQFQDESVVDDSQLPKDRFSAERLKGVDSTLKIQPAELGDSAMYLCASRYRLAGERLDEQFFGPGTRLTVL.

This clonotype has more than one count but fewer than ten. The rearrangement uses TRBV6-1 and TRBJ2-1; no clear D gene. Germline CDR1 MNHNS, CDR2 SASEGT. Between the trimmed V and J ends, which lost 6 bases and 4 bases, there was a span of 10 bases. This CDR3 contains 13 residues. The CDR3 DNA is TGTGCCAGCAGGGCAGACGGTTACAATGAGCAGTTCTTC. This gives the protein CASRADGYNEQFF.

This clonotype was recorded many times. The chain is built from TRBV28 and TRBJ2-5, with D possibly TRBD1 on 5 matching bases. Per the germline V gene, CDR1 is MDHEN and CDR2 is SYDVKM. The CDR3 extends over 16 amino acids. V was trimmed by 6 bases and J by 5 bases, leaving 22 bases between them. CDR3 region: CASSHDNLGQTETQYF. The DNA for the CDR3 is TGTGCCAGCAGCCATGATAACTTAGGACAAACGGAGACCCAGTACTTC.

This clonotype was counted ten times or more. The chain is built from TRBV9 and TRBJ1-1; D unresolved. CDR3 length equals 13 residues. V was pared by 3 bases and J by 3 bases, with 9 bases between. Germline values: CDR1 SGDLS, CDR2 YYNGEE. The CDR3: CASSERSYTEAFF. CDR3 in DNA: TGTGCCAGCAGCGAGAGGAGTTACACTGAAGCTTTCTTT.

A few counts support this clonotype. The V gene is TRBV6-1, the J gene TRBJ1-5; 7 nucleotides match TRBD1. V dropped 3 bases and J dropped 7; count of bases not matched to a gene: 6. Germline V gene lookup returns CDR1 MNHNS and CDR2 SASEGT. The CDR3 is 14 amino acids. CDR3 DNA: TGTGCCAGCAGTGATACACAGGGGTCCCAGCCCCAGCATTTT. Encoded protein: CASSDTQGSQPQHF.

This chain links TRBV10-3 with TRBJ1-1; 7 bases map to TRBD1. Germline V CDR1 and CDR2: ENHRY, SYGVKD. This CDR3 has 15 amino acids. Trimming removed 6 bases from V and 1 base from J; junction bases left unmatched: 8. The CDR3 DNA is TGTGCCATCAGCCGGACCGGGACAGAGAACACTGAAGCTTTCTTT. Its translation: CAISRTGTENTEAFF.